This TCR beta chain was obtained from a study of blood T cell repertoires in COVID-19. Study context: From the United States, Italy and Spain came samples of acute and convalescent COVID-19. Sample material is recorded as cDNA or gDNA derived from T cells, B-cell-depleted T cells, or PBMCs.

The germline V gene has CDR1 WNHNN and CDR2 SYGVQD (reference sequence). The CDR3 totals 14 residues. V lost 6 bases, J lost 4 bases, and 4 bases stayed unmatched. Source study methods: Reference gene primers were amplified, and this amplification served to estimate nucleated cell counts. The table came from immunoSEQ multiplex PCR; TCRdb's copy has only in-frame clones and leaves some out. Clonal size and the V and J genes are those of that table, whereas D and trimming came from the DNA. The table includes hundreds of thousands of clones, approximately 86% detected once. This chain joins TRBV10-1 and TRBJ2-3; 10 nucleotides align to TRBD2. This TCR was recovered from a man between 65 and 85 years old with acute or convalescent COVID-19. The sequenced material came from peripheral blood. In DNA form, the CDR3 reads TGCGCCAGCAGCGCGGGACTAGCGTCAGATACGCAGTATTTT. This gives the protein CASSAGLASDTQYF.